These 21 T cell receptor beta chains were all obtained from the same sample, sequenced in a study of T cells in narcolepsy. The assay was immunoSEQ multiplex PCR, and TCRdb's table has in-frame clones only and misses some. This table holds 25,000 to 35,000 clones, 85% to 90% found once. The sequenced sample consisted of CD45RA- memory CD4+ T cells from PBMCs. The receptors here all came from a human donor with narcolepsy.

CDR3 region: CASNAGSMNTEAFF. The CDR3, as DNA: TGCGCCAGCAACGCGGGGTCGATGAACACTGAAGCTTTCTTT. The rearrangement uses TRBV10-1 and TRBJ1-1; no firm D call. V was cut by 7 bases and J by 0 bases, with 12 bases left in between. This CDR3 spans 14 amino acids. Germline loops: CDR1 WNHNN, CDR2 SYGVQD (reference sequence).

CDR3 nucleotide sequence: TGTGCATCCAAAGCTAGGGGGATTTCCTATGGCTACACCTTC. It encodes CASKARGISYGYTF. The genes are TRBV6-5 and TRBJ1-2, with D perhaps TRBD1 (6 bases). This CDR3 has 14 residues. Germline V lookup: CDR1 MNHEY, CDR2 SVGAGI.

This rearrangement joins TRBV6-5 to TRBJ1-5, with no clear D. V lost 5 bases to trimming and J lost 0 bases, with 11 bases between them. The germline V gene encodes CDR1 MNHEY and CDR2 SVGAGI. The CDR3 is 15 residues long. CDR3 in DNA: TGTGCCAGCAGTCCCGGCCGGATTAGCAATCAGCCCCAGCATTTT. Its translation is CASSPGRISNQPQHF.

V is TRBV2 and J is TRBJ1-3; D not resolved. V shed 8 bases and J shed 3 bases, with 8 bases lying between them. The germline V gene encodes CDR1 SNHLY and CDR2 FYNNEI. CDR3 size: 12 residues. The chain's CDR3 is CASSQNGNTIYF. CDR3 nucleotides: TGTGCCAGCTCCCAGAATGGAAACACCATATATTTT.

V and J are TRBV29-1 and TRBJ2-2, with a possible D match to TRBD1 (6 bases). The V and J ends lost 7 bases and 5 bases respectively, with 14 bases between them. Germline V gene data show CDR1 as SQVTM and CDR2 as ANQGSEA. The CDR3 spans 13 residues. The CDR3 DNA is TGCAGCGCTCGAAGACAGGAAACCGGGGAGCTGTTTTTT. Its protein is CSARRQETGELFF.

A few counts support this clone. The chain uses TRBV7-9 and TRBJ2-6; no definite D call. The V end was cut by 2 bases, the J end by 0 bases, with 5 bases between. This CDR3 has 15 residues. CDR1 SEHNR and CDR2 FQNEAQ come from the germline V gene (reference sequence). CDR3 in amino acids: CASSLYASGANVLTF. The CDR3 nucleotides read TGTGCCAGCAGCTTATATGCCTCTGGGGCCAACGTCCTGACTTTC.

The genes are TRBV6-5 and TRBJ2-7, with D possibly matching TRBD2 (5 bases). The germline V gene has CDR1 MNHEY and CDR2 SVGAGI. The CDR3 is made up of 13 amino acids. The germline V and J ends were trimmed by 1 base and 3 bases, with 7 bases remaining between them. Written as DNA, the CDR3 is TGTGCCAGCAGTTACTTTCGGGGCTACGAGCAGTACTTC. Protein sequence: CASSYFRGYEQYF.

The chain couples TRBV10-3 to TRBJ2-7; D not resolved. V lost 3 bases and J 0 bases, leaving 18 bases between the germline ends. CDR3 length equals 17 residues. The V gene's germline CDR1 is ENHRY and CDR2 SYGVKD. In nucleotides, the CDR3 is TGTGCCATCAGTGAACTGGGAATGGGGAAAAGCTCCTACGAGCAGTACTTC. It specifies CAISELGMGKSSYEQYF.

The rearrangement joins TRBV11-3 to TRBJ2-3, with TRBD2 matching 9 bases. The CDR3 has 16 amino acids. Germline V gene sequence: CDR1 SGHNT, CDR2 YENEEA. The ends lost 1 base at V and 2 bases at J; junction bases unmatched: 4. CDR3 protein: CASSLGLAGSTDTQYF. The CDR3 region has the DNA TGTGCCAGCAGCTTAGGGCTAGCGGGATCCACAGATACGCAGTATTTT.

This chain connects TRBV5-1 to TRBJ2-7; no firm D call. This CDR3 has 13 residues. V shed 0 bases and J shed 4 bases, with 8 bases lying between them. The germline gives CDR1 SGHRS, CDR2 YFSETQ. Here the CDR3 reads CASSLDTAYEQYF. For the CDR3, the DNA is TGCGCCAGCAGCTTGGATACAGCGTACGAGCAGTACTTC.

The rearrangement joins TRBV4-3 to TRBJ2-1, with a possible D match to TRBD1 (5 bases). Germline V gives CDR1 LGHNA, CDR2 YSLEER. V lost 0 bases to trimming and J lost 3 bases, with 9 bases between them. This CDR3 has 15 residues. The CDR3 DNA reads TGCGCCAGCAGCCAAGAGGGGCGGCTCTACAATGAGCAGTTCTTC. Translation: CASSQEGRLYNEQFF.

The rearrangement joins TRBV9 to TRBJ2-5; 10 positions agree with TRBD2. The junction had 3 bases not matched to a gene; V was cut back by 0 bases and J by 4 bases. This CDR3 contains 15 residues. Per germline, CDR1 SGDLS and CDR2 YYNGEE. CDR3 sequence: CASSVGIAGGETQYF. The CDR3 DNA reads TGTGCCAGCAGCGTAGGGATAGCGGGAGGAGAGACCCAGTACTTC.

This clone was seen once. The chain couples TRBV29-1 to TRBJ2-3; D unclear. Germline CDR1 SQVTM, CDR2 ANQGSEA. This CDR3 comprises 15 residues. Trimming took off 3 bases at V and 1 base at J, with 14 bases between the two ends. The CDR3 nucleotides are TGCAGCGTTGATGGGAACGTGGGTCGCACAGATACGCAGTATTTT. Translation gives CSVDGNVGRTDTQYF.

V and J are TRBV7-2 and TRBJ1-2; D is uncertain. CDR3 size: 15 residues. Germline V lookup: CDR1 SGHTA, CDR2 FQGNSA. The V end was cut by 1 base, the J end by 7 bases, with 16 bases between. The CDR3 DNA reads TGTGCCAGCAGCTTAGAAGGCAGCCCGCGCGGTGGCTACACCTTC. It encodes CASSLEGSPRGGYTF.

The chain joins TRBV29-1 to TRBJ2-7, with 8 bases that match TRBD1. The CDR3 has 15 amino acids. CDR1 SQVTM and CDR2 ANQGSEA come from the germline V gene. Trimming removed 6 bases from V and 1 base from J; junction bases left unmatched: 11. Here the CDR3 DNA reads TGCAGCGTCAACTTAGACAGGGGATATTCCTACGAGCAGTACTTC. As protein: CSVNLDRGYSYEQYF.

The V call is TRBV10-3, the J call TRBJ2-2; D is undetermined. Trimming took 4 bases from V and 1 from J, leaving 1 base between them. CDR3 length: 12 amino acids. In germline, CDR1 is ENHRY, CDR2 SYGVKD. CDR3 coding DNA: TGTGCCATCAGTGGGAACACCGGGGAGCTGTTTTTT. Translated: CAISGNTGELFF.

This clone has more than one count but fewer than ten. The genes are TRBV5-6 and TRBJ2-1; the D is unclear. The germline CDR1 and CDR2 sequences are SGHDT and YYEEEE. The CDR3 totals 14 residues. V shed 1 base and J shed 2 bases, with 7 bases lying between them. CDR3 loop: CASSLYGPYNEQFF. The CDR3 DNA is TGTGCCAGCAGCTTGTACGGGCCCTACAATGAGCAGTTCTTC.

This chain joins TRBV7-2 and TRBJ2-5, with D unclear. The CDR3 length is 13 residues. CDR1 SGHTA and CDR2 FQGNSA come from the germline V gene. Trimming removed 1 base from V and 4 bases from J, with 7 bases in between. As DNA, the CDR3 is TGTGCCAGCAGCTTAGAAGCCGGAGAGACCCAGTACTTC. Translation: CASSLEAGETQYF.

The rearrangement joins TRBV28 to TRBJ1-5, with a tentative D call TRBD1 (5 bases). The CDR3 consists of 15 residues. The V gene lost 5 bases and the J gene lost 8 bases, with 19 bases spanning the gap. CDR1 is MDHEN, CDR2 SYDVKM, per germline. In nucleotides, the CDR3 is TGTGCCAGCAGTACGGGAGCAACCCGCAGGGAGCCCCAGCATTTT. This codes for CASSTGATRREPQHF.

CDR3 coding DNA: TGTGCCAGCAGCGTAGTGGGGGTTGGTGGTACGCAGTATTTT. Protein product: CASSVVGVGGTQYF. The V call is TRBV9, the J call TRBJ2-3, with D perhaps given as TRBD1 or TRBD2 (5 bases each). This CDR3 has 14 residues. Germline CDR1 and CDR2: SGDLS and YYNGEE. Trimming shortened V by 0 bases and J by 8 bases, and 13 bases separated the two germline ends. Using reference TRBV9 and TRBJ2-3 for the parts outside the CDR3, the full variable domain is DSGVTQTPKHLITATGQRVTLRCSPRSGDLSVYWYQQSLDQGLQFLIQYYNGEERAKGNILERFSAQQFPDLHSELNLSSLELGDSALYFCASSVVGVGGTQYFGPGTRLTVL.

This rearrangement joins TRBV27 to TRBJ1-5, with a possible D match to TRBD1 (6 bases). This CDR3 region has 16 residues. The germline V gene encodes CDR1 MNHEY and CDR2 SMNVEV (reference sequence). V was cut by 3 bases and J by 3 bases, with 15 bases left in between. The CDR3 sequence: CASSFVGQGNNQPQHF. The CDR3 DNA sequence: TGTGCCAGCAGTTTCGTGGGGCAGGGGAACAATCAGCCCCAGCATTTT.